Below are 13 T cell receptor beta chains sequenced from a single sample in a study of OX40 agonist ivuxolimab in advanced cancers. TCRdb keeps only in-frame clones here, not all; method: immunoSEQ multiplex PCR. The table records around 88,000 clones, 90% to 95% of them present only once. Specimen: CD4+ or CD8+ T cells sorted from blood, collected in a trial of the OX40 agonist ivuxolimab. These receptors were obtained from an adult with an advanced solid tumor such as melanoma, head and neck, liver or kidney cancer.

The V gene is TRBV7-9, the J gene TRBJ2-1; 9 nucleotides line up with TRBD2. This CDR3 spans 15 amino acids. Looked up from germline, CDR1 is SEHNR and CDR2 is FQNEAQ (reference sequence). The V and J ends lost 0 bases and 8 bases, in that order; junction bases with no gene match: 5. The CDR3 loop is CASSLAAGGAYEQFF. The CDR3 DNA reads as TGTGCCAGCAGCTTAGCGGCGGGAGGGGCCTATGAGCAGTTCTTC.

As DNA, the CDR3 is TGCGCCAGCAGCCAAGGGGCGGGCTTCGCCACCGGGGAGCTGTTTTTT. The encoded protein is CASSQGAGFATGELFF. This sequence joins TRBV4-1 and TRBJ2-2; D might be TRBD2 (5 bases). The CDR3 is 16 amino acids. Germline V CDR1 and CDR2: MGHRA, YSYEKL. Trimming shortened V by 1 base and J by 4 bases, and 13 bases separated the two germline ends.

This clone appeared a few times. The chain combines TRBV10-1 with TRBJ2-7; 9 bases line up with TRBD1. Germline CDR1 reads WNHNN; CDR2 reads SYGVQD (reference sequence). This CDR3 region has 13 residues. Germline trimming cut 6 bases from V and 6 bases from J; bases unmatched to any gene: 6. CDR3 DNA: TGCGCCAGCAGCCCGGGACAGGGAGGCGAGCAGTACTTC. Protein sequence: CASSPGQGGEQYF.

Turning to this clone: Other DNA sequences within the sample encode an identical CDR3. This chain joins TRBV11-2 and TRBJ2-2; 7 nucleotides match TRBD2. The CDR3 loop spans 16 amino acids. Trimming at V came to 5 bases and at J to 0 bases, leaving 6 bases not matched to a gene. Germline lookup yields CDR1 SGHAT and CDR2 FQNNGV. The CDR3 region has the DNA TGTGCCAGCAGCCGACTAGCAGGACCGAACACCGGGGAGCTGTTTTTT. It encodes CASSRLAGPNTGELFF. The variable domain in full, with the rest retrieved from reference TRBV11-2 and TRBJ2-2, is EAGVAQSPRYKIIEKRQSVAFWCNPISGHATLYWYQQILGQGPKLLIQFQNNGVVDDSQLPKDRFSAERLKGVDSTLKIQPAKLEDSAVYLCASSRLAGPNTGELFFGEGSRLTVL.

In DNA, the CDR3 is TGTGCCAGTAGTAAAAGGAAACAGGGCCATATTGAAAAACTGTTTTTT. Translated, it gives CASSKRKQGHIEKLFF. The rearrangement uses TRBV19 and TRBJ1-4, with TRBD1 as a possible D gene (6 bases). The germline V and J ends were trimmed by 4 bases and 7 bases, with 19 bases remaining between them. Germline V CDR1 and CDR2: LNHDA, SQIVND (reference sequence). There are 16 residues in the CDR3. The complete variable domain, with remaining parts taken from reference TRBV19 and TRBJ1-4, reads DGGITQSPKYLFRKEGQNVTLSCEQNLNHDAMYWYRQDPGQGLRLIYYSQIVNDFQKGDIAEGYSVSREKKESFPLTVTSAQKNPTAFYLCASSKRKQGHIEKLFFGSGTQLSVL.

The chain joins TRBV18 to TRBJ2-2; 8 nucleotides align to TRBD2. The junction had 6 bases not matched to a gene; V was cut back by 3 bases and J by 3 bases. The CDR3 has 16 residues. In germline, CDR1 is KGHSH, CDR2 LQKENI. CDR3 DNA: TGTGCCAGCTCACCCGACGGGACTAGGTACACCGGGGAGCTGTTTTTT. Translated, it gives CASSPDGTRYTGELFF.

The chain joins TRBV16 to TRBJ1-2, with D tentatively TRBD1 (6 bases). Trimming removed 3 bases at V and 9 bases at J, with 20 bases between. Germline V gene sequence: CDR1 KGHSY, CDR2 FQNENV. CDR3 length: 15 residues. CDR3 sequence (DNA): TGTGCCAGCAGCCAGGGCTCTTTTTCAGGGGTCCGCTACACCTTC. This sequence encodes CASSQGSFSGVRYTF.

This clone has only one observation. The J gene is TRBJ2-5, the V gene TRBV5-6, with 10 positions matching TRBD2. Germline V gene data show CDR1 as SGHDT and CDR2 as YYEEEE. CDR3 size: 17 residues. V was pared by 1 base and J by 5 bases, with 11 bases of the junction left unmatched. The CDR3 region is CASSLPGERGGRETQYF. The CDR3 bases are TGTGCCAGCAGCTTGCCCGGGGAGCGGGGGGGCAGGGAGACCCAGTACTTC.

This chain uses TRBV30 with TRBJ1-4, with 12 bases identical to TRBD1. Germline CDR1 GTSNPN, CDR2 SVGIG (reference sequence). The CDR3 totals 14 residues. J lost 11 bases, V lost 5 bases, and 9 bases had no gene match. The CDR3 DNA is TGTGCCTGGGCCCCCGGGACAGGGGGCCATAAACTGTTTTTT. Encoded protein: CAWAPGTGGHKLFF.

Points on this clone: This same CDR3 is encoded by further DNA sequences in the sample. This chain links TRBV5-1 with TRBJ2-5; no definite D call. The CDR3 runs 11 residues. Trimming took off 4 bases at V and 2 bases at J, with 3 bases between the two ends. Germline V lookup: CDR1 SGHRS, CDR2 YFSETQ. The CDR3 region has the DNA TGCGCCAGCAGCCAACAAGAGACCCAGTACTTC. Protein sequence: CASSQQETQYF.

V usage is TRBV7-3 and J usage is TRBJ2-1; 7 bases align to TRBD2. With V trimmed by 2 bases and J by 4 bases, 8 bases remained unmatched. The CDR3 sequence is 16 residues long. CDR1 and CDR2 (germline): SGHTA, FQGTGA. CDR3 in amino acids: CASSLGPAGKYNEQFF. The DNA for the CDR3 is TGTGCCAGCAGCTTAGGTCCAGCGGGAAAGTACAATGAGCAGTTCTTC.

The J gene is TRBJ1-2, the V gene TRBV4-1; D uncertain. Germline V CDR1 and CDR2: MGHRA, YSYEKL. The ends were cut back, 1 base at V and 0 bases at J, with 9 bases in the middle. This CDR3 is built from 15 residues. The CDR3 nucleotides are TGCGCCAGCAGCCAAGCTGGTACAGCTAACTATGGCTACACCTTC. Encoded protein: CASSQAGTANYGYTF.

The J gene is TRBJ2-3, the V gene TRBV4-1; 11 nucleotides line up with TRBD2. This CDR3 contains 16 residues. The ends lost 3 bases at V and 4 bases at J; junction bases unmatched: 6. CDR1 and CDR2 from the germline V gene are MGHRA and YSYEKL. The CDR3: CASSQDSSGGADTQYF. CDR3 coding DNA: TGCGCCAGCAGCCAGGATAGTAGCGGGGGGGCAGATACGCAGTATTTT.